This T cell receptor (beta chain) was sequenced during a study of beta chain features in type 1 diabetes. The overall study: Sorted cells examined across all samples numbered approximately 100 million.

The table lists this clone with a few counts. The ends were cut back, 3 bases at V and 5 bases at J, with 10 bases in the middle. The CDR3 extends over 13 amino acids. From germline, CDR1 is SGHRS and CDR2 YFSETQ. Expressed TCRB transcripts were sequenced, since all the RNA that had been isolated was reverse transcribed. Produced via immunoSEQ multiplex PCR; TCRdb's table is partial and in-frame only. The sample has about 270,000 clones; roughly 14% are singletons. The chain uses TRBV5-1 and TRBJ2-3; D is uncertain. The clonotype comes from a woman between 40 and 55 years old in good health. The sample taken for sequencing was naive CD4+ T cells from blood. The chain's CDR3 is CASSSQVLDTQYF. The CDR3 nucleotides read TGCGCCAGCAGCTCCCAGGTCTTAGATACGCAGTATTTT.